The present TCR beta chain was sequenced within a study of technical replicates of blood from a handful of donors. Generated by immunoSEQ multiplex PCR, the TCRdb table keeps only in-frame clones and is missing some. The sample gives about 58,000 clones, 91% of which show up once; about 3.9% is in the top ten. The CDR3 spans 17 residues. CDR1 is SGDLS and CDR2 is YYNGEE in the germline V gene. Trimming took off 4 bases at V and 5 bases at J, with 22 bases between the two ends. The source of this sequence is a human donor in good health. Some clones in this sample may be carry-over from other donors' samples. The rearrangement uses TRBV9 and TRBJ2-1; D perhaps matches TRBD2 (6 bases). Sequenced sample: PBMCs. The CDR3 here is CASSPTRERPSDNEQFF. DNA for the CDR3: TGTGCCAGCAGCCCAACTCGGGAGCGGCCCAGCGACAATGAGCAGTTCTTC.